In this sample, the clone carrying this TCR beta chain turned up a few times. Its antigen is unidentified. It was healthy bone marrow donors who served as donors. The data belong to a study of cytomegalovirus exposure and HLA in healthy donors. The study, taken as a whole, reports: TCR beta sequences reportedly predicted most subjects' HLA-A and HLA-B alleles accurately.

A multiplex PCR was run with 60 Vbeta primers and 13 Jbeta primers. Repertoires were generated with immunoSEQ multiplex PCR, while TCRdb's copy carries only in-frame clones and drops some. The profile covers over 150,000 clones, with around three quarters appearing a single time and 1% taken by the ten largest. This TCR was sampled from a woman aged 45-65 years in good health and CMV-seropositive. Input material: PBMCs.

The CDR3 spells CASSSRYNEQFF. CDR3 sequence (DNA): TGTGCCAGCAGTTCCAGGTACAATGAGCAGTTCTTC. The chain recombines TRBV28 with TRBJ2-1; no clear D gene. V lost 4 bases to trimming and J lost 4 bases, with 5 bases between them. The CDR3 sequence is 12 residues long. Germline V gene data show CDR1 as MDHEN and CDR2 as SYDVKM. The whole variable domain, remainder taken from reference TRBV28 and TRBJ2-1, is DVKVTQSSRYLVKRTGEKVFLECVQDMDHENMFWYRQDPGLGLRLIYFSYDVKMKEKGDIPEGYSVSREKKERFSLILESASTNQTSMYLCASSSRYNEQFFGPGTRLTVL.